What follows are 30 T cell receptor beta chains derived from one specimen sequenced in a study of shared clonotypes between healthy human individuals. The protocol was immunoSEQ multiplex PCR, while the TCRdb copy is restricted to in-frame clones and leaves out a portion. The repertoire consists of approximately 320,000 clones, with around 67% occurring once and the leading ten covering under 13%. What was sequenced was memory CD4+ T cells sorted from blood. Described subset: CD45RA-negative fraction. These receptors were obtained from a man between 25 and 39 years old in good health.

V and J are TRBV6-1 and TRBJ2-4; no clear D gene. The germline V gene encodes CDR1 MNHNS and CDR2 SASEGT. The CDR3 runs 14 residues. The ends were cut back, 3 bases at V and 0 bases at J, with 6 bases in the middle. This chain's CDR3 is CASSESLAKNIQYF. The CDR3 DNA is TGTGCCAGCAGTGAGTCCTTAGCCAAAAACATTCAGTACTTC.

This clone was seen a single time. The chain recombines TRBV11-2 with TRBJ2-5, with D possibly being TRBD1 or TRBD2 (6 bases each). CDR1 and CDR2 from the germline V gene are SGHAT and FQNNGV. This CDR3 spans 15 amino acids. V dropped 6 bases and J dropped 1 base, with 15 bases sitting between them. CDR3 bases: TGTGCCAGCAGTCACGGGGGCCTCCGCCAAGAGACCCAGTACTTC. Its translation: CASSHGGLRQETQYF.

The chain recombines TRBV2 with TRBJ1-5, with D possibly being TRBD1 (5 bases). V dropped 7 bases and J dropped 3 bases, with 10 bases sitting between them. The CDR3 runs to 13 residues. The V gene's germline CDR1 is SNHLY and CDR2 FYNNEI. The CDR3 spells CASIGQVNQPQHF. The CDR3 DNA follows: TGTGCCAGCATAGGACAAGTCAATCAGCCCCAGCATTTT.

The chain is built from TRBV5-4 and TRBJ2-2, with 7 bases aligning to TRBD1. CDR1 SGHNT and CDR2 YYREEE come from the germline V gene (reference sequence). V shed 0 bases and J 6 bases; nucleotides not matched to a gene: 8. This CDR3 spans 16 amino acids. CDR3 nucleotides: TGTGCCAGCAGCTTGGGGACGACAGGGTACCCCGGGGAGCTGTTTTTT. This translates into CASSLGTTGYPGELFF.

This CDR3 is CASSGGGKDEQFF. The CDR3 nucleotides are TGCGCCAGCAGTGGGGGGGGAAAGGATGAGCAGTTCTTC. The chain combines TRBV10-1 with TRBJ2-1; TRBD2 aligns across 7 bases. CDR3 size: 13 residues. With V trimmed by 4 bases and J by 8 bases, 5 bases remained unmatched. Germline values: CDR1 WNHNN, CDR2 SYGVQD (reference sequence).

This chain uses TRBV19 with TRBJ2-7, with D maybe TRBD2 (5 bases). The CDR3 totals 11 residues. The germline gives CDR1 LNHDA, CDR2 SQIVND (reference sequence). The V end was cut by 8 bases, the J end by 1 base, with 6 bases between. DNA for the CDR3: TGTGCCAGTCGGGGATCCTACGAGCAGTACTTC. Protein product: CASRGSYEQYF.

The rearrangement uses TRBV16 and TRBJ2-7, with TRBD1 identical over 10 bases. CDR1 is KGHSY, CDR2 FQNENV, per germline. The CDR3 extends over 15 amino acids. V trimming: 0 bases; J trimming: 4 bases; junction bases outside the gene matches: 3. The CDR3: CASSQSVGQGYEQYF. CDR3 sequence (DNA): TGTGCCAGCAGCCAATCAGTGGGACAGGGGTACGAGCAGTACTTC.

This clone has only a few counts. This chain uses TRBV19 with TRBJ2-7; 7 bases fit TRBD2. The CDR3 covers 14 residues. The V gene's germline CDR1 is LNHDA and CDR2 SQIVND (reference sequence). With 4 bases clipped from V and 2 bases from J, the junction kept 5 bases outside the gene matches. The CDR3 DNA sequence: TGTGCCAGTAGTAGGGTGGGAGGGCCCTACGAGCAGTACTTC. Residues: CASSRVGGPYEQYF.

This clone has a handful of counts. The chain joins TRBV7-2 to TRBJ1-4; D gene uncertain. CDR1 is SGHTA, CDR2 FQGNSA, per germline. Trimming cost V 6 bases and J 8 bases, with 13 bases left between them. This CDR3 is 13 amino acids long. The CDR3 DNA follows: TGTGCCAGCAGTTCCGGACGAAGAGAAAAACTGTTTTTT. Its protein is CASSSGRREKLFF.

CDR3 sequence (DNA): TGTGCCAGCAGCTTGAAAACTCGCCCCTGGGGCAATGAGCAGTTCTTC. Translated: CASSLKTRPWGNEQFF. This chain uses TRBV7-9 with TRBJ2-1; D remains ambiguous. Per the germline V gene, CDR1 is SEHNR and CDR2 is FQNEAQ (reference sequence). Trimming took 3 bases from V and 6 from J, leaving 18 bases between them. The CDR3 covers 16 residues.

The chain recombines TRBV10-2 with TRBJ1-6, with a weak D call TRBD1 (5 bases). Trimming stripped 2 bases from V and 6 bases from J, with 14 bases between. Per germline, CDR1 WSHSY and CDR2 SAAADI. The CDR3 sequence is 16 residues long. CDR3 DNA sequence: TGCGCCAGCAGTGAGAGGGGTCAGGTGTCTAATTCACCCCTCCACTTT. It codes for CASSERGQVSNSPLHF.

This clone was recorded once. The chain couples TRBV10-3 to TRBJ2-1, with D perhaps being TRBD1 or TRBD2 (5 bases each). This CDR3 comprises 14 residues. V was cut by 7 bases and J by 5 bases, with 15 bases left in between. Germline V gene lookup returns CDR1 ENHRY and CDR2 SYGVKD. The CDR3: CAITNQGVNNEQFF. CDR3 bases: TGTGCCATCACGAACCAGGGAGTAAACAATGAGCAGTTCTTC.

The chain employs TRBV5-6 and TRBJ2-1; D is uncertain. This CDR3 is 13 amino acids long. In germline, CDR1 is SGHDT, CDR2 YYEEEE. The V and J ends lost 4 bases and 6 bases respectively, with 11 bases between them. CDR3 region: CASSLLGRNEQFF. The CDR3 DNA reads TGTGCCAGCAGCCTGCTCGGGCGCAATGAGCAGTTCTTC. Variable domain in full (rest from reference TRBV5-6 and TRBJ2-1): DAGVTQSPTHLIKTRGQQVTLRCSPKSGHDTVSWYQQALGQGPQFIFQYYEEEERQRGNFPDRFSGHQFPNYSSELNVNALLLGDSALYLCASSLLGRNEQFFGPGTRLTVL.

The chain employs TRBV10-2 and TRBJ2-5; D remains ambiguous. The V gene's germline CDR1 is WSHSY and CDR2 SAAADI. This CDR3 region has 13 residues. V lost 0 bases and J lost 5, with 7 bases in between. The CDR3 loop is CASSESRVETQYF. The CDR3 bases are TGCGCCAGCAGTGAGTCGCGAGTGGAGACCCAGTACTTC.

This sequence joins TRBV14 and TRBJ1-2; D perhaps matches TRBD1 (5 bases). The CDR3 covers 13 residues. Trimming removed 2 bases at V and 7 bases at J, with 11 bases between. The germline gives CDR1 SGHDN, CDR2 FVKESK. CDR3 sequence (DNA): TGTGCCAGCAGCCAAAATGAGGGGCTTGGCTACACCTTC. Amino acid sequence: CASSQNEGLGYTF.

The chain combines TRBV5-4 with TRBJ1-5; 9 nucleotides align to TRBD1. The V gene's germline CDR1 is SGHNT and CDR2 YYREEE (reference sequence). V trimming: 4 bases; J trimming: 4 bases; junction bases outside the gene matches: 6. The CDR3 has 15 residues. CDR3 coding DNA: TGTGCCAGCAGCAAGGACAGGGGTCTGAATCAGCCCCAGCATTTT. Residues: CASSKDRGLNQPQHF.

V is TRBV7-3 and J is TRBJ2-1; possibly TRBD2 for D (6 bases). Germline V gene lookup returns CDR1 SGHTA and CDR2 FQGTGA. The CDR3 contains 16 residues. Trimming pared 5 bases from V and 1 base from J, leaving 15 bases between. The CDR3 loop reads CASSLRGRGSYNEQFF. The CDR3, as DNA: TGTGCCAGCAGCCTGAGAGGACGGGGGTCCTACAATGAGCAGTTCTTC.

In its sample, this clone was seen once. This chain connects TRBV5-1 to TRBJ2-1, with TRBD2 matching 7 bases. Germline V CDR1 and CDR2: SGHRS, YFSETQ. The CDR3 length is 17 residues. Unmatched junction bases numbered 7, after V lost 1 base and J lost 0 bases. CDR3 coding DNA: TGCGCCAGCAGCTTGTTCTCTAGCGGTAGCTCCTACAATGAGCAGTTCTTC. It encodes CASSLFSSGSSYNEQFF.

The CDR3 region is CASSQDPPLSGANVLTF. CDR3 DNA sequence: TGCGCCAGCAGCCAAGATCCCCCACTCTCTGGGGCCAACGTCCTGACTTTC. The J gene is TRBJ2-6, the V gene TRBV4-1; D remains ambiguous. CDR1 and CDR2 from the germline V gene are MGHRA and YSYEKL. This CDR3 has 17 amino acids. The germline V and J ends were trimmed by 0 bases and 0 bases, with 9 bases remaining between them.

The chain recombines TRBV6-5 with TRBJ1-3; no reliable D call. The germline V and J ends were trimmed by 0 bases and 2 bases, with 8 bases remaining between them. CDR3 length equals 15 residues. Germline-derived CDR1 and CDR2 are MNHEY and SVGAGI. This CDR3 reads CASSYSMLAGNTIYF. DNA for the CDR3: TGTGCCAGCAGTTACTCGATGCTGGCTGGAAACACCATATATTTT.

Concerning this clone: Additional DNA sequences in this sample encode the identical CDR3. The genes are TRBV2 and TRBJ1-5, with TRBD1 matching over 7 bases. The CDR3 sequence is 14 residues long. The V segment lost 4 bases and the J segment 5 bases; nucleotides outside the gene matches: 5. The germline V gene has CDR1 SNHLY and CDR2 FYNNEI. CDR3 DNA: TGTGCCAGCAGTGGGACAGGTGAACATCAGCCCCAGCATTTT. Translating gives CASSGTGEHQPQHF. The full variable domain, completed using reference TRBV2 and TRBJ1-5, is EPEVTQTPSHQVTQMGQEVILRCVPISNHLYFYWYRQILGQKVEFLVSFYNNEISEKSEIFDDQFSVERPDGSNFTLKIRSTKLEDSAMYFCASSGTGEHQPQHFGDGTRLSIL.

V and J are TRBV19 and TRBJ2-1, with TRBD2 identical over 11 bases. J gave up 6 bases and V 6 bases, and 7 bases lay outside the gene matches. Germline-derived CDR1 and CDR2 are LNHDA and SQIVND (reference sequence). CDR3 length: 15 residues. The CDR3 region has the DNA TGTGCCAGTAGCCTTACTAGCGGGAGCCCCAATGAGCAGTTCTTC. Protein: CASSLTSGSPNEQFF.

In its sample, this clone was seen many times. The chain has TRBV7-6 and TRBJ1-2, with unresolved D. The CDR3 spans 13 residues. Germline V gene sequence: CDR1 SGHVS, CDR2 FNYEAQ. V lost 1 base to trimming and J lost 8 bases, with 11 bases between them. Here the CDR3 DNA reads TGTGCCAGCAGCTTAGAGCAGATCGGAGGCTACACCTTC. Translated: CASSLEQIGGYTF.

This clone has only a few counts. DNA for the CDR3: TGTGCCAGCAGCCGGGAGGGGAGGGAGACCCAGTACTTC. The encoded protein is CASSREGRETQYF. This sequence joins TRBV5-4 and TRBJ2-5; 8 bases line up with TRBD2. This CDR3 spans 13 amino acids. Germline lookup yields CDR1 SGHNT and CDR2 YYREEE (reference sequence). The V segment lost 4 bases and the J segment 5 bases; nucleotides outside the gene matches: 4.

The chain couples TRBV5-5 to TRBJ2-7; D ambiguous. Trimming stripped 2 bases from V and 2 bases from J, with 8 bases between. The CDR3 extends over 13 amino acids. The germline V gene encodes CDR1 SGHKS and CDR2 YYEKEE (reference sequence). CDR3 region: CASSLFAAYEQYF. CDR3 sequence (DNA): TGTGCCAGCAGCTTATTTGCGGCCTACGAGCAGTACTTC.

This chain uses TRBV11-3 with TRBJ2-7; D may be TRBD1 or TRBD2 (5 bases each). V was pared by 4 bases and J by 0 bases, with 16 bases between. Looked up from germline, CDR1 is SGHNT and CDR2 is YENEEA. This CDR3 spans 16 amino acids. CDR3 coding DNA: TGTGCCAGCAGCTCAGGGTTGGGGGAAGACTCCTACGAGCAGTACTTC. It is translated as CASSSGLGEDSYEQYF.

The chain joins TRBV4-1 to TRBJ1-1; D gene unclear. This CDR3 region has 14 residues. V gave up 5 bases and J gave up 1 base, with 11 bases separating them. Per the germline V gene, CDR1 is MGHRA and CDR2 is YSYEKL. The CDR3 coding sequence is TGCGCCAGCAGCTATCCGGCGAGGAACACTGAAGCTTTCTTT. Protein product: CASSYPARNTEAFF.

The rearrangement joins TRBV19 to TRBJ2-2; 7 nucleotides line up with TRBD1. Germline loops: CDR1 LNHDA, CDR2 SQIVND (reference sequence). The V gene end was trimmed by 7 bases and the J gene end by 1 base; junction bases not matched to a gene: 6. This CDR3 spans 15 amino acids. Here the CDR3 reads CASTRDRVNTGELFF. Written as DNA, the CDR3 is TGTGCCAGTACGCGAGACAGGGTGAACACCGGGGAGCTGTTTTTT.

Note on this clone: The junction departs from germline at one end; a sequencing error may be responsible. This chain links TRBV19 with TRBJ1-3; D is ambiguous. There are 13 residues in the CDR3. Germline V CDR1 and CDR2: LNHDA, SQIVND (reference sequence). CDR3 DNA sequence: TGTGCCAGTAGTATAATTTCTGGGAACACCATATATTTT. Translation: CASSIISGNTIYF. Together with reference TRBV19 and TRBJ1-3, the CDR3 gives the full variable domain: DGGITQSPKYLFRKEGQNVTLSCEQNLNHDAMYWYRQDPGQGLRLIYYSQIVNDFQKGDIAEGYSVSREKKESFPLTVTSAQKNPTAFYLCASSIISGNTIYFGEGSWLTVV.

As for this clone: Other DNA sequences in this sample translate to the same CDR3. This chain connects TRBV5-1 to TRBJ2-2; D may be TRBD1 or TRBD2 (5 bases each). Germline-derived CDR1 and CDR2 are SGHRS and YFSETQ. Trimming pared 4 bases from V and 0 bases from J, leaving 10 bases between. CDR3 length: 15 residues. Here the CDR3 reads CASSPGTANTGELFF. CDR3 sequence (DNA): TGCGCCAGCAGCCCCGGGACCGCGAACACCGGGGAGCTGTTTTTT.